Following are 24 T cell receptor beta chains from one sample sequenced in a study of shared clonotypes between healthy human individuals. Measured with immunoSEQ multiplex PCR; TCRdb has only the in-frame clones, and not every one. The repertoire includes over 2 million clones, 85% to 95% of them detected once, and roughly 0.13% sits in the top ten. The sequenced material came from naive CD4+ T cells sorted from blood. Stated subset: CD45RA+ positively selected. All receptors derive from a man between 18 and 29 years old in good health.

V usage is TRBV2 and J usage is TRBJ1-1; no firm D call. This CDR3 comprises 14 residues. Germline CDR1 and CDR2: SNHLY and FYNNEI. Trimming shortened V by 2 bases and J by 4 bases, and 11 bases separated the two germline ends. The CDR3 loop reads CASSEFGGPTEAFF. The CDR3 region has the DNA TGTGCCAGCAGTGAATTTGGCGGCCCCACTGAAGCTTTCTTT.

The chain links TRBV5-1 to TRBJ2-2, with D possibly TRBD1 on 5 matching bases. The CDR3 totals 14 residues. V lost 1 base to trimming and J lost 5 bases, with 9 bases between them. Germline V lookup: CDR1 SGHRS, CDR2 YFSETQ. CDR3 in amino acids: CASSLIAGTGELFF. The CDR3 DNA is TGCGCCAGCAGCTTGATAGCAGGGACCGGGGAGCTGTTTTTT.

The V gene is TRBV10-2, the J gene TRBJ2-5, with TRBD2 matching over 11 bases. The CDR3 sequence is 16 residues long. Trimming took 6 bases from V and 0 from J; bases not matched to a gene: 6. The germline CDR1 and CDR2 sequences are WSHSY and SAAADI. CDR3 nucleotide sequence: TGCGCCAGCAGAGAGACTAGCGGGAAGTACCAAGAGACCCAGTACTTC. It yields the protein CASRETSGKYQETQYF.

CDR3 DNA sequence: TGTGCCAGCAGCTTGGGACTAGCGGGAGGGGCCACCTACAATGAGCAGTTCTTC. Translating gives CASSLGLAGGATYNEQFF. This chain uses TRBV5-6 with TRBJ2-1; 14 positions match TRBD2. CDR3 length: 18 amino acids. Germline V gives CDR1 SGHDT, CDR2 YYEEEE. V was clipped by 0 bases and J by 2 bases; unmatched bases: 4.

The rearrangement uses TRBV18 and TRBJ2-1, with 9 bases fitting TRBD2. V gave up 4 bases and J gave up 10 bases; unmatched junction bases: 8. CDR1 is KGHSH and CDR2 is LQKENI in the germline V gene. This CDR3 has 14 residues. The CDR3: CASSRAGGVDEQFF. CDR3 nucleotides: TGTGCCAGCTCACGGGCGGGAGGGGTTGACGAGCAGTTCTTC.

V is TRBV7-9 and J is TRBJ1-6; D is unclear. The germline V gene has CDR1 SEHNR and CDR2 FQNEAQ (reference sequence). Trimming shortened V by 5 bases and J by 4 bases, and 15 bases separated the two germline ends. CDR3 length: 16 residues. The CDR3 DNA reads TGTGCCAGCAGCCCAGCGGGCTTGTTATATAATTCACCCCTCCACTTT. It specifies CASSPAGLLYNSPLHF. The entire variable domain, with the rest obtained from reference TRBV7-9 and TRBJ1-6, is as follows: DTGVSQNPRHKITKRGQNVTFRCDPISEHNRLYWYRQTLGQGPEFLTYFQNEAQLEKSRLLSDRFSAERPKGSFSTLEIQRTEQGDSAMYLCASSPAGLLYNSPLHFGNGTRLTVT.

The chain is built from TRBV30 and TRBJ1-1; tentative D call: TRBD1 (5 bases). The length of the CDR3 is 11 residues. Germline loops: CDR1 GTSNPN, CDR2 SVGIG (reference sequence). Trimming left V 8 bases short and J 3 bases short, with 10 bases between. CDR3 coding DNA: TGTGCCGCAGGGTACGACACTGAAGCTTTCTTT. It codes for CAAGYDTEAFF.

V is TRBV30 and J is TRBJ1-1; D may be TRBD1 (6 bases). There are 14 residues in the CDR3. Trimming cost V 1 base and J 5 bases, with 14 bases left between them. Germline V gives CDR1 GTSNPN, CDR2 SVGIG (reference sequence). DNA of the CDR3: TGTGCCTGGAGTGGCTTCAGTCAGGGGACTGAAGCTTTCTTT. This codes for CAWSGFSQGTEAFF.

The rearrangement uses TRBV27 and TRBJ1-1, with D possibly matching TRBD1 (5 bases). Germline CDR1 is MNHEY and CDR2 is SMNVEV (reference sequence). Trimming stripped 3 bases from V and 6 bases from J, with 11 bases between. The CDR3 extends over 13 amino acids. CDR3 residues: CASSFPGSPEAFF. The CDR3 nucleotides are TGTGCCAGCAGTTTCCCAGGGTCCCCTGAAGCTTTCTTT.

V usage is TRBV30 and J usage is TRBJ2-3, with 7 nucleotides matching TRBD2. Trimming at V came to 3 bases and at J to 4 bases, leaving 10 bases not matched to a gene. This CDR3 has 15 residues. CDR1 and CDR2 from the germline V gene are GTSNPN and SVGIG (reference sequence). The CDR3 reads CAWSGRTTRPDTQYF. Here the CDR3 DNA reads TGTGCCTGGAGCGGGAGGACTACTAGACCAGATACGCAGTATTTT.

This rearrangement joins TRBV6-1 to TRBJ2-1; 7 bases are a match to TRBD2. The CDR3 is 14 amino acids. The junction had 13 bases not matched to a gene; V was cut back by 7 bases and J by 10 bases. Germline-derived CDR1 and CDR2 are MNHNS and SASEGT. CDR3 sequence: CASTPPGGTSEQFF. CDR3 DNA: TGTGCCAGCACCCCCCCGGGGGGTACCTCGGAGCAGTTCTTC.

The chain recombines TRBV10-3 with TRBJ2-7; D perhaps matches TRBD1 (5 bases). The CDR3 runs to 14 residues. Germline lookup yields CDR1 ENHRY and CDR2 SYGVKD. V was pared by 2 bases and J by 6 bases, with 14 bases between. CDR3 sequence: CAISELLTGAEQYF. The CDR3 region has the DNA TGTGCCATCAGTGAGCTCTTAACTGGGGCCGAGCAGTACTTC.

On this clone: The sample contains more than one DNA sequence encoding this CDR3. The chain combines TRBV10-3 with TRBJ1-5; possibly TRBD1 for D (5 bases). Trimming removed 5 bases at V and 5 bases at J, with 10 bases between. The CDR3 consists of 13 residues. CDR1 and CDR2 (germline): ENHRY, SYGVKD. The CDR3 region has the DNA TGTGCCATCAGTCCAGGGCTTCATCAGCCCCAGCATTTT. This codes for CAISPGLHQPQHF.

The rearrangement uses TRBV2 and TRBJ1-2, with 9 nucleotides matching TRBD1. J gave up 5 bases and V 4 bases, and 11 bases lay outside the gene matches. This CDR3 region has 16 residues. Germline lookup yields CDR1 SNHLY and CDR2 FYNNEI. The CDR3 reads CASSGSQGQGLYGYTF. CDR3 sequence (DNA): TGTGCCAGCAGTGGGAGTCAGGGACAGGGACTTTATGGCTACACCTTC.

This clone was counted only a few times. V gene TRBV5-6 combines with J gene TRBJ1-5; no clear D gene. Trimming shortened V by 5 bases and J by 1 base, and 13 bases separated the two germline ends. Per germline, CDR1 SGHDT and CDR2 YYEEEE. The CDR3 length is 15 residues. The CDR3 sequence is CASSQSGRSNQPQHF. The CDR3, as DNA: TGTGCCAGCAGTCAAAGCGGCCGGAGCAATCAGCCCCAGCATTTT.

This chain uses TRBV27 with TRBJ2-3; 11 bases align to TRBD2. Germline CDR1 is MNHEY and CDR2 is SMNVEV (reference sequence). The CDR3 has 16 residues. Trimming took 5 bases from V and 8 from J; bases not matched to a gene: 12. CDR3 region: CASSGTGTSGGGTQYF. CDR3 nucleotides: TGTGCCAGCAGTGGTACCGGGACTAGCGGTGGGGGTACGCAGTATTTT.

CDR3 nucleotide sequence: TGTGCCAGCAGCCCAGGGCGCACAGATACGCAGTATTTT. The encoded protein is CASSPGRTDTQYF. J is TRBJ2-3 and V is TRBV5-4; weak D call: TRBD1 (5 bases). CDR3 length: 13 residues. The germline V and J ends were trimmed by 4 bases and 1 base, with 7 bases remaining between them. Germline CDR1 is SGHNT and CDR2 is YYREEE (reference sequence).

Details on this clone: At the DNA level, this CDR3 is encoded by other sequences in the same sample as well. V gene TRBV30 combines with J gene TRBJ2-5; TRBD1 matches at 7 bases. Germline trimming cut 3 bases from V and 4 bases from J; bases unmatched to any gene: 2. The CDR3 contains 12 residues. In germline, CDR1 is GTSNPN, CDR2 SVGIG (reference sequence). CDR3 DNA sequence: TGTGCCTGGAGAGGGGGCGCAGAGACCCAGTACTTC. This encodes CAWRGGAETQYF.

The J gene is TRBJ2-3, the V gene TRBV19, with TRBD1 matching 7 bases. This CDR3 spans 14 amino acids. Germline values: CDR1 LNHDA, CDR2 SQIVND (reference sequence). V shed 4 bases, J shed 3 bases, and the junction held 4 bases outside the gene matches. CDR3 in DNA: TGTGCCAGTAGTACTGACAGGGAAACAGATACGCAGTATTTT. Encoded protein: CASSTDRETDTQYF.

The chain links TRBV25-1 to TRBJ1-5; TRBD1 is a possible D gene (6 bases). Germline V CDR1 and CDR2: MGHDK, SYGVNS. The CDR3 covers 14 residues. The V end lost 2 bases, the J end lost 8 bases, and 13 bases lay between the germline ends. The DNA of the CDR3 is TGTGCCAGCAGTGAACCAGGGGCCGTAAAGCCCCAGCATTTT. This codes for CASSEPGAVKPQHF.

CDR3: CASSLIETGRATNEKLFF. For the CDR3, the DNA is TGTGCCAGCAGCTTAATCGAGACAGGACGAGCAACTAATGAAAAACTGTTTTTT. V usage is TRBV7-2 and J usage is TRBJ1-4; maybe TRBD1 (6 bases). Trimming removed 2 bases from V and 0 bases from J, with 16 bases in between. The V gene's germline CDR1 is SGHTA and CDR2 FQGNSA. The CDR3 sequence is 18 residues long. Filled out from reference TRBV7-2 and TRBJ1-4, the complete variable domain reads GAGVSQSPSNKVTEKGKDVELRCDPISGHTALYWYRQSLGQGLEFLIYFQGNSAPDKSGLPSDRFSAERTGGSVSTLTIQRTQQEDSAVYLCASSLIETGRATNEKLFFGSGTQLSVL.

The rearrangement links TRBV11-2 to TRBJ2-7; possibly TRBD2 for D (6 bases). Germline loops: CDR1 SGHAT, CDR2 FQNNGV. CDR3 size: 11 residues. Trimming stripped 4 bases from V and 9 bases from J, with 10 bases between. Written as DNA, the CDR3 is TGTGCCAGCAGCTCTAGCGCGGCGCAGTACTTC. This codes for CASSSSAAQYF.

A single count supports this clone. This chain uses TRBV27 with TRBJ1-5, with 8 nucleotides matching TRBD1. After removal of 6 bases from V and 6 bases from J, the junction contained 10 bases not matched to a gene. Germline CDR1 and CDR2: MNHEY and SMNVEV (reference sequence). CDR3 length equals 15 residues. The DNA for the CDR3 is TGTGCCAGCAGCCCGGTTCAGGGGGCAACTCAGCCCCAGCATTTT. Amino acids: CASSPVQGATQPQHF.

The J gene is TRBJ1-1, the V gene TRBV9, with 8 bases identical to TRBD1. Germline V CDR1 and CDR2: SGDLS, YYNGEE. The J segment lost 6 bases and the V segment lost 0 bases, leaving 7 bases of the junction unmatched. This CDR3 has 15 amino acids. CDR3 in amino acids: CASSVAPDRGAEAFF. The CDR3 coding sequence is TGTGCCAGCAGCGTAGCGCCCGACAGGGGCGCTGAAGCTTTCTTT.